This T cell receptor (beta chain) was sequenced for a study of cytomegalovirus exposure and HLA in healthy donors. General study points: Reports credit the classifier with highly specific, highly sensitive diagnosis of cytomegalovirus status. Overall, about 160 TCR beta chains were annotated as cytomegalovirus-associated.

At sampling all donors were nominally healthy, likely with unrecorded immune exposures. Both 60 Vbeta primers and 13 Jbeta primers went into the PCR. Generated by immunoSEQ multiplex PCR, the TCRdb table keeps only in-frame clones and is missing some. Among almost 200,000 clones listed, about 80% were seen once. From germline, CDR1 is ENHRY and CDR2 SYGVKD. This CDR3 is built from 15 residues. Trimming cost V 6 bases and J 7 bases; bases outside gene matches: 5. Worth noting for this clone: Antigen specificity is unknown.

The clonotype comes from a woman aged 25 to 45 in good health and CMV-seropositive. The sample was PBMCs. The V call is TRBV10-3, the J call TRBJ1-6, with 11 positions matching TRBD1. The CDR3 sequence: CAISGQGAGNSPLHF. For the CDR3, the DNA is TGTGCCATCAGCGGACAGGGGGCAGGGAATTCACCCCTCCACTTT.